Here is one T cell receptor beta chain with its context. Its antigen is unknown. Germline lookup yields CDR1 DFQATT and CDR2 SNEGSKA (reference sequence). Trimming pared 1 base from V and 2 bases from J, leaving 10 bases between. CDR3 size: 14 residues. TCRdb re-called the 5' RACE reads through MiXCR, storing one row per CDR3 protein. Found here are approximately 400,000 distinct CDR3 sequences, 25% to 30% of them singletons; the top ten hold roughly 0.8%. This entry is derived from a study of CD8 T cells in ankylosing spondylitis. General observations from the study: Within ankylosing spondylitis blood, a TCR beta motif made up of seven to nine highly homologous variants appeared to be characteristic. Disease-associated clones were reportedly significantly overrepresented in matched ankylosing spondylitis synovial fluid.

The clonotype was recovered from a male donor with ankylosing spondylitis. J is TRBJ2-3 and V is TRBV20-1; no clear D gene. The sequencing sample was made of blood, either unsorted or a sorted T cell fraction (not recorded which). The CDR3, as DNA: TGCAGTGCTAGAGCAGGAGAGTACACAGATACGCAGTATTTT. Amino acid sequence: CSARAGEYTDTQYF.